This entry features one TCR beta chain sequence. Its antigen is unknown. Qualities for individual bases were not recorded, and no much larger clone is one base off. Germline trimming amounts to 8 bases on V and 0 bases on J, with 7 as the count of junction bases outside the gene matches. CDR3 length: 14 amino acids, cysteine to phenylalanine. This entry keeps only the CDR3 DNA: 42 bases, framed from base 1. CDR1 and CDR2 are read off the germline V gene (reference sequence) as WNHNN and SYGVQD. The data stem from a study of T cells after yellow fever vaccination (dated 2019 in TCRdb). For the study in its entirety: Libraries from fractions with low cell numbers were prepared with the SMART-Seq v4 Ultra Low Input RNA kit. To follow T-cell clones before and after both primary and booster YFV17D yellow fever vaccination, bulk TCR alpha and beta repertoires underwent longitudinal sequencing. Two healthy male donors, one aged 18 to 29 and one aged 30 to 39 years, made up the cohort. Blood was drawn at multiple timepoints before and after primary and secondary immunization, with bulk PBMC replicates and cell subsets isolated.

The treatment or condition label of this sample denotes: live attenuated yellow fever vaccine strain. PBMCs were isolated from peripheral blood using a standard Ficoll-Paque protocol. Dynabeads CD4 and CD8 positive selection kits were used to isolate the CD4 and CD8 T-cell fractions. TriZol was used to extract RNA from bulk PBMCs, CD4 and CD8 fractions, and dextramer-positive and dextramer-negative fractions. Overall study outcomes, separate from this receptor: Because the study included only a couple of donors, the extent to which the findings can be generalized is limited. Most clones expanded after primary vaccination (approximately 97% of CD4 and approximately 90% of CD8) were re-detected after the booster, suggesting that broad memory maintenance occurred. Computational filtering was needed because FACS-sorted repertoires could contain abundant contaminating clonotypes from the bulk population. The secondary T-cell response was found to be weaker but faster than the primary response, with a peak reached on day 5 rather than on day 15. A small share of clonotypes was detected in both CD4 and CD8 compartments, with the overlap likely arising from convergent recombination.

Synthesis of TCR cDNA relied on 5'RACE template switching, a step that introduced a universal primer site along with unique molecular identifiers. Priming for cDNA synthesis came from both the TCR alpha and TCR beta constant segments. Libraries were amplified in two PCR steps, with sample barcodes and sequencing adapters added in the second step. Sequencing of libraries was performed on Illumina HiSeq 2500 (2x100 bp) or NovaSeq (2x150 bp). On the study's bioinformatics: Reads were demultiplexed and collapsed into UMI consensus sequences with MIGEC, and V(D)J alignment was performed with MiXCR. Clonotypes responding to the vaccine were identified with edgeR on replicate PBMC samples, with the criteria of FDR below 0.01 and a log2 fold change above 5 up to day 15. Each bulk clonotype received a CD4 or CD8 identity based on whether the sequenced CD4 or CD8 repertoire contained that clonotype at higher abundance. In-frame beta chains were kept once TCRdb had trimmed the public reads at Q25 with fastp and called clones with MiXCR. All rows with the same CDR3 protein become a single entry with the most common DNA and genes. The authors' filters were not applied to this entry. The sample table holds 240,000 or so distinct CDR3 sequences, of which 6% to 7.5% were seen once. The ten most abundant clones make up roughly 0.9% of the sample.

Sequencing was performed on CD4+ T cells sorted from PBMCs, taken 15 days after the yellow fever booster vaccination. The origin of this receptor is a man younger than 40 who received the YFV17D yellow fever vaccine. Recombination joined TRBV10-1 with TRBJ2-7; 7 nucleotides in the junction match TRBD1. The CDR3 region has the sequence CASSPGDSSYEQYF. The sequenced DNA is TGCGCCAGCTCTCCAGGGGACAGCTCCTACGAGCAGTACTTC.